Here is one T cell receptor beta chain with its context. The source of the sample is a study of Ad26.COV2.S vaccination and SARS-CoV-2 variants. Profiled with immunoSEQ multiplex PCR; TCRdb holds only in-frame clones, not every one. The sample has 380,000 or so clones, 83% seen once. The CDR3 loop spans 15 amino acids. Treatment: about 20 received Ad26.COV2.S at low or high dose, single or two shots; roughly five received placebo; per-sample allocation not given. Samples came from day 63 after the first vaccine or placebo injection. An Ad26 vector expressing Wuhan-strain SARS-CoV-2 spike served as the vaccine.

The TCR sequence derives from a person aged 18 to 59 who received the Ad26.COV2.S COVID-19 vaccine or a placebo. The specimen was peripheral blood, collected in a trial of Ad26.COV2.S vaccine versus placebo. The chain couples TRBV21-1 to TRBJ2-5; the table's D call TRBD1 went unverified against the DNA. TRBV21-1 constitutes a pseudogene. The CDR3 nucleotides read TGTGCCAGCAGCAGTGACAGGCGATGCGGTGAGACCCAGTACTTC. The encoded protein is CASSSDRRCGETQYF.